The 26 T cell receptor beta chains listed next were all sequenced from one sample in a study of blood T cell repertoires in COVID-19. Here immunoSEQ multiplex PCR was the method, and the copy in TCRdb shows in-frame clones only, minus some. The data hold around 130,000 clones, with under 85% observed a single time. What was sequenced was PBMCs or T cells enriched from blood (not recorded which). Every receptor here comes from a man between 25 and 39 years old who had recovered from COVID-19.

This clone was counted once. The V call is TRBV5-1, the J call TRBJ2-3; perhaps TRBD2 as D (6 bases). CDR1 is SGHRS and CDR2 is YFSETQ in the germline V gene. The CDR3 runs 16 residues. V lost 0 bases and J 0 bases, leaving 11 bases between the germline ends. CDR3 loop: CASSLGAGTSTDTQYF. The CDR3 nucleotides read TGCGCCAGCAGCTTGGGCGCGGGGACGAGCACAGATACGCAGTATTTT. The whole variable domain, filled in from reference TRBV5-1 and TRBJ2-3, reads KAGVTQTPRYLIKTRGQQVTLSCSPISGHRSVSWYQQTPGQGLQFLFEYFSETQRNKGNFPGRFSGRQFSNSRSEMNVSTLELGDSALYLCASSLGAGTSTDTQYFGPGTRLTVL.

The chain carries TRBV9 and TRBJ2-5, with D perhaps TRBD2 (6 bases). The V end lost 4 bases, the J end lost 10 bases, and 23 bases lay between the germline ends. CDR3 length equals 15 residues. Germline V lookup: CDR1 SGDLS, CDR2 YYNGEE. The CDR3 protein is CASSSRDSPWRSQYF. CDR3 bases: TGTGCCAGCAGCAGCCGGGACTCCCCGTGGAGGAGCCAGTACTTC.

The sample holds one count of this clone. The J gene is TRBJ1-1, the V gene TRBV7-2; tentative D call: TRBD1 (6 bases). The ends were cut back, 4 bases at V and 6 bases at J, with 15 bases in the middle. CDR3 length: 14 residues. From germline, CDR1 is SGHTA and CDR2 FQGNSA. The CDR3 bases are TGTGCCAGCAGCTCACCGCAGGGGCGGGCTGAAGCTTTCTTT. It translates to CASSSPQGRAEAFF.

V gene TRBV19 combines with J gene TRBJ1-4, with D possibly matching TRBD1 (5 bases). Trimming took 5 bases from V and 3 from J, leaving 13 bases between them. The CDR3 is 15 amino acids. Per germline, CDR1 LNHDA and CDR2 SQIVND (reference sequence). The CDR3 region has the DNA TGTGCCAGTAGTCTTCAGGGCGTACCTAATGAAAAACTGTTTTTT. It specifies CASSLQGVPNEKLFF.

This chain uses TRBV30 with TRBJ1-2, with D unclear. The CDR3 is made up of 14 amino acids. Trimming removed 0 bases from V and 5 bases from J, with 13 bases in between. Germline assignment: CDR1 GTSNPN and CDR2 SVGIG (reference sequence). The CDR3, as DNA: TGTGCCTGGAGTGTCTACCAGGCCCTATATGGCTACACCTTC. Amino acids: CAWSVYQALYGYTF.

This sequence joins TRBV25-1 and TRBJ2-3, with D possibly being TRBD2 (6 bases). There are 16 residues in the CDR3. V lost 5 bases and J lost 6, with 21 bases in between. Germline-derived CDR1 and CDR2 are MGHDK and SYGVNS. The CDR3 spells CASSLTWGEDKDTQYF. As DNA, the CDR3 is TGTGCCAGCAGTCTGACGTGGGGGGAGGACAAGGATACGCAGTATTTT.

V usage is TRBV7-9 and J usage is TRBJ2-7, with a tentative D call TRBD1 (6 bases). V lost 0 bases to trimming and J lost 3 bases, with 6 bases between them. Germline CDR1 reads SEHNR; CDR2 reads FQNEAQ (reference sequence). The CDR3 loop spans 13 amino acids. The DNA of the CDR3 is TGTGCCAGCAGCTTAGCGGACAGCTACGAGCAGTACTTC. It specifies CASSLADSYEQYF.

This clone has just a few counts. CDR3 sequence: CASSEDGGSIYEQYF. The CDR3 nucleotides are TGTGCCAGCAGTGAAGATGGGGGGAGTATCTACGAGCAGTACTTC. This chain links TRBV6-1 with TRBJ2-7; a weak D match, TRBD2 (6 bases). V lost 1 base and J 3 bases, leaving 13 bases between the germline ends. The CDR3 covers 15 residues. Germline V gives CDR1 MNHNS, CDR2 SASEGT.

V and J are TRBV5-1 and TRBJ2-1; 7 nucleotides line up with TRBD2. CDR1 is SGHRS, CDR2 YFSETQ, per germline. V shed 6 bases, J shed 7 bases, and the junction held 7 bases outside the gene matches. CDR3 length: 13 amino acids. CDR3 DNA: TGCGCCAGCACCGGACTAGTCGCTAATGAGCAGTTCTTC. Translated: CASTGLVANEQFF.

V is TRBV9 and J is TRBJ2-1; TRBD1 might be the D (5 bases). With 0 bases removed from V and 11 bases from J, the gap between germline ends came to 15 bases. Germline CDR1 and CDR2: SGDLS and YYNGEE. The CDR3 is 14 residues long. The chain's CDR3 is CASSVESGWNKQFF. The DNA for the CDR3 is TGTGCCAGCAGCGTAGAGTCAGGGTGGAATAAGCAGTTCTTC.

The chain joins TRBV10-3 to TRBJ2-2; weak D call: TRBD1 (5 bases). The CDR3 is made up of 16 amino acids. V was pared by 4 bases and J by 0 bases, with 12 bases between. Germline V CDR1 and CDR2: ENHRY, SYGVKD. CDR3 DNA sequence: TGTGCCATCAGTGTAGGGGCGGAATCGAACACCGGGGAGCTGTTTTTT. It is translated as CAISVGAESNTGELFF.

The CDR3 is CASSAQGTGDGYTF. CDR3 in DNA: TGTGCCAGCAGCGCCCAAGGGACAGGGGATGGCTACACCTTC. This sequence joins TRBV9 and TRBJ1-2, with TRBD1 identical over 10 bases. Germline assignment: CDR1 SGDLS and CDR2 YYNGEE. CDR3 length equals 14 residues. Unmatched junction bases numbered 5, after V lost 3 bases and J lost 6 bases.

The gene calls are TRBV7-9 and TRBJ2-7, with a possible D match to TRBD1 (6 bases). The CDR3 is 14 residues long. The ends were cut back, 0 bases at V and 3 bases at J, with 9 bases in the middle. Looked up from germline, CDR1 is SEHNR and CDR2 is FQNEAQ (reference sequence). This chain's CDR3 is CASSLAAGVYEQYF. CDR3 coding DNA: TGTGCCAGCAGCTTAGCGGCAGGGGTCTACGAGCAGTACTTC. Filled out from reference TRBV7-9 and TRBJ2-7, the complete variable domain reads DTGVSQNPRHKITKRGQNVTFRCDPISEHNRLYWYRQTLGQGPEFLTYFQNEAQLEKSRLLSDRFSAERPKGSFSTLEIQRTEQGDSAMYLCASSLAAGVYEQYFGPGTRLTVT.

This chain uses TRBV5-5 with TRBJ1-1, with 8 bases aligning to TRBD1. The length of the CDR3 is 16 residues. Losses at the gene ends were 0 bases for V and 0 bases for J; bases not matched to a gene: 4. The germline gives CDR1 SGHKS, CDR2 YYEKEE (reference sequence). CDR3 nucleotides: TGTGCCAGCAGCTTGGACCAGGGGGCAATGAACACTGAAGCTTTCTTT. Protein product: CASSLDQGAMNTEAFF.

The J gene is TRBJ1-2, the V gene TRBV14, with D unresolved. The germline V and J ends were trimmed by 0 bases and 4 bases, with 6 bases remaining between them. Germline assignment: CDR1 SGHDN and CDR2 FVKESK. The CDR3 runs 13 residues. The CDR3 loop is CASSQDYSYGYTF. The CDR3 nucleotides read TGTGCCAGCAGCCAAGATTACAGCTATGGCTACACCTTC.

V usage is TRBV5-4 and J usage is TRBJ1-1, with D unclear. The CDR3 spans 15 residues. V was cut by 0 bases and J by 2 bases, with 11 bases left in between. From germline, CDR1 is SGHNT and CDR2 YYREEE (reference sequence). The CDR3 region has the DNA TGTGCCAGCAGCTTGGTTGCGGCAGTAAACACTGAAGCTTTCTTT. It encodes CASSLVAAVNTEAFF.

The V call is TRBV9, the J call TRBJ2-7, with 8 bases identical to TRBD1. The CDR3 is 15 residues long. J was trimmed by 2 bases and V by 5 bases; bases with no gene match: 9. Germline V gene lookup returns CDR1 SGDLS and CDR2 YYNGEE. CDR3 coding DNA: TGTGCCAGCAGTCAGGGGGCCCCTCCGACCTACGAGCAGTACTTC. Residues: CASSQGAPPTYEQYF.

This chain joins TRBV6-2 or TRBV6-3 and TRBJ2-1; D might be TRBD2 (6 bases). The germline V gene has CDR1 MNHEY and CDR2 SVGEGT. The CDR3 sequence is 14 residues long. V was clipped by 2 bases and J by 6 bases, with 11 bases between them. CDR3 sequence reads: CASSYGAGINEQFF. In DNA, the CDR3 is TGTGCCAGCAGTTACGGGGCGGGGATCAATGAGCAGTTCTTC.

The V call is TRBV19, the J call TRBJ2-1, with unresolved D. Germline V gene data show CDR1 as LNHDA and CDR2 as SQIVND (reference sequence). The CDR3 totals 14 residues. V lost 10 bases and J lost 0, with 13 bases in between. DNA of the CDR3: TGTGCCACGGCCAGCGACCCCTCCTACAATGAGCAGTTCTTC. It translates to CATASDPSYNEQFF.

The chain links TRBV6-5 to TRBJ2-1, with D hard to call. The V gene lost 7 bases and the J gene lost 5 bases, with 15 bases spanning the gap. Germline CDR1 reads MNHEY; CDR2 reads SVGAGI. The CDR3 is made up of 14 amino acids. The CDR3 loop reads CASKTTRLDNEQFF. The CDR3 region has the DNA TGTGCCAGCAAAACTACGCGGCTGGACAATGAGCAGTTCTTC.

The chain couples TRBV5-6 to TRBJ2-3; the D gene is possibly TRBD2 (5 bases). Germline CDR1 SGHDT, CDR2 YYEEEE. Between the trimmed V and J ends, which lost 4 bases and 4 bases, there was a span of 10 bases. CDR3 length: 13 amino acids. The CDR3 DNA sequence: TGTGCCAGCAGCCTGGTAGCGCCAGATACGCAGTATTTT. It translates to CASSLVAPDTQYF.

The chain combines TRBV2 with TRBJ2-3; 9 positions agree with TRBD2. The trim removed 4 bases at V and 6 bases at J, leaving 8 bases unmatched. CDR1 is SNHLY, CDR2 FYNNEI, per germline. The CDR3 length is 15 residues. Written as DNA, the CDR3 is TGTGCCAGCAGTGGATTAGCGGGAGAGCCTGATACGCAGTATTTT. Protein sequence: CASSGLAGEPDTQYF.

The CDR3 sequence is CASSFWDSSEKLFF. Written as DNA, the CDR3 is TGTGCCAGCAGCTTTTGGGACAGTAGTGAAAAACTGTTTTTT. The V and J genes are TRBV5-4 and TRBJ1-4; 7 bases line up with TRBD1. Per germline, CDR1 SGHNT and CDR2 YYREEE (reference sequence). This CDR3 has 14 residues. The ends lost 2 bases at V and 7 bases at J; junction bases unmatched: 5. Full variable domain (rest looked up from reference TRBV5-4 and TRBJ1-4): ETGVTQSPTHLIKTRGQQVTLRCSSQSGHNTVSWYQQALGQGPQFIFQYYREEENGRGNFPPRFSGLQFPNYSSELNVNALELDDSALYLCASSFWDSSEKLFFGSGTQLSVL.

The V call is TRBV7-9, the J call TRBJ2-5; 8 bases fit TRBD2. CDR3 length equals 15 residues. Germline lookup yields CDR1 SEHNR and CDR2 FQNEAQ (reference sequence). The V and J ends lost 3 bases and 4 bases, in that order; junction bases with no gene match: 7. The CDR3, as DNA: TGTGCCAGCAGCTTCGGGACTAGGGAGGGAGAGACCCAGTACTTC. Translation: CASSFGTREGETQYF.

The CDR3 loop reads CASSSGLQGAGEQYF. The CDR3 coding sequence is TGTGCCAGCAGCTCAGGACTACAGGGGGCAGGCGAGCAGTACTTC. This rearrangement joins TRBV13 to TRBJ2-7, with 9 positions matching TRBD1. From germline, CDR1 is PRHDT and CDR2 FYEKMQ (reference sequence). The length of the CDR3 is 15 residues. J lost 6 bases, V lost 4 bases, and 10 bases had no gene match. Full variable domain (remainder filled in from reference TRBV13 and TRBJ2-7): AAGVIQSPRHLIKEKRETATLKCYPIPRHDTVYWYQQGPGQDPQFLISFYEKMQSDKGSIPDRFSAQQFSDYHSELNMSSLELGDSALYFCASSSGLQGAGEQYFGPGTRLTVT.

This chain connects TRBV5-4 to TRBJ2-5; no clear D gene. The V gene lost 1 base and the J gene lost 2 bases, with 6 bases spanning the gap. The CDR3 is made up of 13 amino acids. In germline, CDR1 is SGHNT, CDR2 YYREEE (reference sequence). CDR3 sequence (DNA): TGTGCCAGCAGCTTGTATTTTCAAGAGACCCAGTACTTC. This encodes CASSLYFQETQYF.